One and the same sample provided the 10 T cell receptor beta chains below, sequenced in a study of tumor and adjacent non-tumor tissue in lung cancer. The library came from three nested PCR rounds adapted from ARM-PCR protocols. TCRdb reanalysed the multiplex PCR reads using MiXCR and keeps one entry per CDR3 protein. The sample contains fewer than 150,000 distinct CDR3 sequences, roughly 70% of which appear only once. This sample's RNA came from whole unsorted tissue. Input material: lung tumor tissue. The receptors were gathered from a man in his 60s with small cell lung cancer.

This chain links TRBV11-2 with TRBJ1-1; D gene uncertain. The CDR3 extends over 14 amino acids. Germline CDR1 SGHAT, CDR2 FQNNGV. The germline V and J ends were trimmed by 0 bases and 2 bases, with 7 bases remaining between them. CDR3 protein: CASSLDLTNTEAFF. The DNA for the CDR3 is TGTGCCAGCAGCTTAGATCTTACAAACACTGAAGCTTTCTTT.

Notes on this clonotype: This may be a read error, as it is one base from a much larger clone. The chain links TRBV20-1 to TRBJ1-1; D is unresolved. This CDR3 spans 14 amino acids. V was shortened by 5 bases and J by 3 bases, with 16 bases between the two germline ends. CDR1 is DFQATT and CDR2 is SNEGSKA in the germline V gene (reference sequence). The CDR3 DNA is TGCAGTGCTTCCCTCGACCCAGGACACACTGAAGCTTTCTTT. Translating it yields CSASLDPGHTEAFF.

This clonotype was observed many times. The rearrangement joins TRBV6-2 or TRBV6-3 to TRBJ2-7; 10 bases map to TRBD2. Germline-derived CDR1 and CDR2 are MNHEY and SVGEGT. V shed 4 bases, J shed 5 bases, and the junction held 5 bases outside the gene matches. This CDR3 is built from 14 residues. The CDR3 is CASSFGTSANEQYF. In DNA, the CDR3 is TGTGCCAGCAGTTTTGGGACTAGCGCGAACGAGCAGTACTTC.

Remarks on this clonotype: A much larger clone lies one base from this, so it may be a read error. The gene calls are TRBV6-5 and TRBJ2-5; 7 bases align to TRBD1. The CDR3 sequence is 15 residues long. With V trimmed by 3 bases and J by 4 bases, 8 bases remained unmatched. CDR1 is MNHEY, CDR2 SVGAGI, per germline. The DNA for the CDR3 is TGTGCCAGCAGTTATCATCCAGGGGGTCTAGAGACCCAGTACTTC. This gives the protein CASSYHPGGLETQYF.

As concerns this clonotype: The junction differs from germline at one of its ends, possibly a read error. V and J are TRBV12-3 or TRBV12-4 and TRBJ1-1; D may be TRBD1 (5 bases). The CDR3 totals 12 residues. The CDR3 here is CASSWDGGRAFF. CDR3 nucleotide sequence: TGTGCTAGCAGTTGGGACGGGGGGAGGGCTTTCTTT.

The CDR3 DNA reads TGTGCCAGTAGTATAGTGGGGACAGGGGACGGCTACACCTTC. Residues: CASSIVGTGDGYTF. V is TRBV19 and J is TRBJ1-2, with 10 bases aligning to TRBD1. Germline CDR1 reads LNHDA; CDR2 reads SQIVND (reference sequence). The V gene end was trimmed by 1 base and the J gene end by 8 bases; junction bases not matched to a gene: 4. The CDR3 length is 14 residues.

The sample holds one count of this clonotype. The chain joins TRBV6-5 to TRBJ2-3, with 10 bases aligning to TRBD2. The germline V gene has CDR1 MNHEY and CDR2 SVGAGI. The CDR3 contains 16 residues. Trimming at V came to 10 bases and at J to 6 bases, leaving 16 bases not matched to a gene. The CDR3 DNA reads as TGTGCCAACACACCCAAGAAAGCGGGAGGGAGGGATACGCAGTATTTT. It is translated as CANTPKKAGGRDTQYF.

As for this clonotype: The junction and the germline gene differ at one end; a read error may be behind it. The CDR3 region is CSASLWTSSSYDEQFF. The CDR3 nucleotides are TGCAGTGCTAGCTTGTGGACCTCAAGCTCCTACGATGAGCAGTTCTTC. The chain links TRBV20-1 to TRBJ2-1; no clear D gene. The germline V gene encodes CDR1 DFQATT and CDR2 SNEGSKA (reference sequence). This CDR3 is 16 amino acids long.

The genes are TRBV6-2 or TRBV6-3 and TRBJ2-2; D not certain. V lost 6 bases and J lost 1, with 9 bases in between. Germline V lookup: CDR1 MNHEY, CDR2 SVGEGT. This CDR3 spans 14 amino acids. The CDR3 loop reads CASRFPLNTGELFF. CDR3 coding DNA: TGTGCCAGCAGATTCCCTTTGAACACCGGGGAGCTGTTTTTT.

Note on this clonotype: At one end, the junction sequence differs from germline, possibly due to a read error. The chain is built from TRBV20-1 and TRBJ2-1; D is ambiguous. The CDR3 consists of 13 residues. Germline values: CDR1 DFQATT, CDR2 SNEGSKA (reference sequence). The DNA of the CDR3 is TGCACTGCTAGTGCAGGCGCTTACAATGAGCAGTTCTTC. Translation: CTASAGAYNEQFF.